The 21 T cell receptor beta chains listed next were all sequenced from one sample in a study of blood T cell repertoires in COVID-19. Only in-frame clones appear in the TCRdb table, and some are missing; sequencing was by immunoSEQ multiplex PCR. The sample has about 200,000 clones; approximately 80% are singletons. The specimen was peripheral blood. The receptors come from a man between 60 and 75 years old with COVID-19, enrolled during active disease.

This rearrangement joins TRBV30 to TRBJ2-3, with D possibly being TRBD1 (6 bases). The CDR3 spans 14 residues. CDR1 and CDR2 (germline): GTSNPN, SVGIG (reference sequence). V lost 1 base, J lost 3 bases, and 11 bases lay in between. This CDR3 reads CAWSDRVGTDTQYF. CDR3 in DNA: TGTGCCTGGAGTGACAGGGTTGGGACAGATACGCAGTATTTT.

The chain joins TRBV7-9 to TRBJ1-4; 8 bases map to TRBD1. There are 14 residues in the CDR3. The junction had 5 bases not matched to a gene; V was cut back by 1 base and J by 10 bases. Looked up from germline, CDR1 is SEHNR and CDR2 is FQNEAQ (reference sequence). The CDR3 DNA follows: TGTGCCAGCAGCTTAGGTCAGGGGGCCGGAAAACTGTTTTTT. As protein: CASSLGQGAGKLFF.

The chain combines TRBV7-2 with TRBJ2-7; D might be TRBD1 (6 bases). This CDR3 is 14 amino acids long. Deletions cut 5 bases from V and 5 bases from J, with 16 bases between. Germline V gene lookup returns CDR1 SGHTA and CDR2 FQGNSA. CDR3 sequence (DNA): TGTGCCAGCAGCCTTATCCCAACAGGGAACGAGCAGTACTTC. This sequence encodes CASSLIPTGNEQYF.

The V call is TRBV19, the J call TRBJ1-5, with unresolved D. The CDR3 totals 17 residues. The germline V gene has CDR1 LNHDA and CDR2 SQIVND (reference sequence). Trimming took off 8 bases at V and 0 bases at J, with 20 bases between the two ends. The CDR3 DNA is TGTGCCAGTCGAAGAGGCCTCCAATATAGTAGCAATCAGCCCCAGCATTTT. Translation: CASRRGLQYSSNQPQHF.

This chain joins TRBV9 and TRBJ2-7, with 8 bases fitting TRBD2. V was clipped by 5 bases and J by 7 bases; unmatched bases: 8. In germline, CDR1 is SGDLS, CDR2 YYNGEE. This CDR3 region has 13 residues. The DNA of the CDR3 is TGTGCCAGCAGAGCAGCGGGAGCTCAAGAGCAGTACTTC. It specifies CASRAAGAQEQYF.

This chain connects TRBV20-1 to TRBJ2-3; 8 nucleotides agree with TRBD1. V shed 3 bases, J shed 1 base, and the junction held 9 bases outside the gene matches. Germline assignment: CDR1 DFQATT and CDR2 SNEGSKA (reference sequence). The CDR3 extends over 16 amino acids. The CDR3 loop reads CSASPPDRAGTDTQYF. Written as DNA, the CDR3 is TGCAGTGCTAGTCCCCCGGACAGGGCGGGCACAGATACGCAGTATTTT.

The V gene is TRBV28, the J gene TRBJ1-5, with D hard to call. Germline V lookup: CDR1 MDHEN, CDR2 SYDVKM. The CDR3 totals 12 residues. V gave up 6 bases and J gave up 3 bases, with 6 bases separating them. CDR3 loop: CASRWLNQPQHF. In DNA, the CDR3 is TGTGCCAGCAGGTGGCTCAATCAGCCCCAGCATTTT.

The V and J genes are TRBV28 and TRBJ1-2; no clear D gene. Germline V gene sequence: CDR1 MDHEN, CDR2 SYDVKM. V was trimmed by 5 bases and J by 0 bases, leaving 4 bases between them. The CDR3 totals 12 residues. The chain's CDR3 is CASSEPNYGYTF. In DNA form, the CDR3 reads TGTGCCAGCAGTGAGCCTAACTATGGCTACACCTTC.

On this clone itself: Distinct nucleotide sequences in the sample also encode this CDR3. The CDR3 DNA follows: TGTGCCATCAGGGGACAGGGTGACGAGCAGTACTTC. It encodes CAIRGQGDEQYF. This chain links TRBV10-3 with TRBJ2-7; TRBD1 aligns across 9 bases. Trimming at V came to 6 bases and at J to 5 bases, leaving 2 bases not matched to a gene. Germline CDR1 reads ENHRY; CDR2 reads SYGVKD. The CDR3 loop spans 12 amino acids.

V gene TRBV5-5 combines with J gene TRBJ2-7, with 12 bases identical to TRBD1. The CDR3 extends over 14 amino acids. After removal of 3 bases from V and 7 bases from J, the junction contained 5 bases not matched to a gene. Germline V lookup: CDR1 SGHKS, CDR2 YYEKEE (reference sequence). The CDR3 DNA sequence: TGTGCCAGCAGCTGGGGACAGGGGGCGCAAGAGCAGTACTTC. This sequence encodes CASSWGQGAQEQYF.

CDR3 in amino acids: CAWRGGAGLIEAFF. The CDR3 coding sequence is TGTGCCTGGAGGGGGGGAGCGGGTTTAATTGAAGCTTTCTTT. The V and J genes are TRBV30 and TRBJ1-1, with a possible D match to TRBD1 (5 bases). The CDR3 length is 14 residues. With 3 bases removed from V and 7 bases from J, the gap between germline ends came to 18 bases. CDR1 GTSNPN and CDR2 SVGIG come from the germline V gene (reference sequence).

V and J are TRBV27 and TRBJ1-2, with TRBD1 matching 8 bases. The germline V gene has CDR1 MNHEY and CDR2 SMNVEV (reference sequence). The V segment lost 4 bases and the J segment 0 bases; nucleotides outside the gene matches: 10. CDR3 length: 17 residues. CDR3 in amino acids: CASSSNPGGRANYGYTF. CDR3 nucleotides: TGTGCCAGCAGTTCCAACCCAGGGGGCCGAGCTAACTATGGCTACACCTTC.

This rearrangement joins TRBV5-1 to TRBJ2-7; 11 bases are a match to TRBD2. CDR3 length: 17 residues. Germline V gene data show CDR1 as SGHRS and CDR2 as YFSETQ. J lost 0 bases, V lost 7 bases, and 12 bases had no gene match. The CDR3 sequence: CASHKGTSGISSYEQYF. The CDR3 nucleotides read TGCGCCAGCCATAAAGGGACTAGCGGTATAAGCTCCTACGAGCAGTACTTC.

The J gene is TRBJ1-5, the V gene TRBV6-1; D uncertain. Trimming stripped 3 bases from V and 6 bases from J, with 6 bases between. From germline, CDR1 is MNHNS and CDR2 SASEGT. This CDR3 is built from 12 residues. CDR3 protein: CASSDVGQPQHF. DNA of the CDR3: TGTGCCAGCAGTGACGTCGGTCAGCCCCAGCATTTT.

This clone was counted once. This chain joins TRBV28 and TRBJ1-5; D is ambiguous. CDR1 MDHEN and CDR2 SYDVKM come from the germline V gene. V shed 3 bases and J shed 2 bases, with 11 bases lying between them. This CDR3 is built from 15 residues. The CDR3 DNA sequence: TGTGCCAGCAGTTTTGGAGGACGGGGCAATCAGCCCCAGCATTTT. This codes for CASSFGGRGNQPQHF.

The CDR3 loop reads CASSFVQENYGYTF. The CDR3 DNA sequence: TGTGCCAGCAGCTTTGTACAGGAAAACTATGGCTACACCTTC. V gene TRBV5-4 combines with J gene TRBJ1-2; TRBD1 is a possible D gene (5 bases). The CDR3 is 14 amino acids. V lost 2 bases, J lost 2 bases, and 10 bases lay in between. Germline CDR1 and CDR2: SGHNT and YYREEE (reference sequence).

This chain links TRBV19 with TRBJ2-3, with TRBD2 matching over 9 bases. V was pared by 3 bases and J by 2 bases, with 6 bases of the junction left unmatched. The CDR3 extends over 16 amino acids. Germline lookup yields CDR1 LNHDA and CDR2 SQIVND (reference sequence). The CDR3 DNA sequence: TGTGCCAGTAGTATCCCTAGCGGGGTTTCCACAGATACGCAGTATTTT. It is translated as CASSIPSGVSTDTQYF.

V and J are TRBV11-2 and TRBJ2-3; a possible D gene is TRBD1 (6 bases). Germline V gene sequence: CDR1 SGHAT, CDR2 FQNNGV. Trimming shortened V by 1 base and J by 2 bases, and 10 bases separated the two germline ends. There are 15 residues in the CDR3. In nucleotides, the CDR3 is TGTGCCAGCAGCTTAGTGAGGACAGCCACAGATACGCAGTATTTT. Protein sequence: CASSLVRTATDTQYF.

This clone was recorded only once. J is TRBJ2-7 and V is TRBV2; TRBD1 agrees at 7 bases. The germline gives CDR1 SNHLY, CDR2 FYNNEI. The CDR3 spans 14 residues. With V trimmed by 6 bases and J by 0 bases, 5 bases remained unmatched. CDR3 region: CASRVQGVSYEQYF. CDR3 DNA: TGTGCCAGCAGAGTCCAGGGGGTCTCCTACGAGCAGTACTTC. The full variable domain, in which reference TRBV2 and TRBJ2-7 provide the parts outside the CDR3, is EPEVTQTPSHQVTQMGQEVILRCVPISNHLYFYWYRQILGQKVEFLVSFYNNEISEKSEIFDDQFSVERPDGSNFTLKIRSTKLEDSAMYFCASRVQGVSYEQYFGPGTRLTVT.

The chain has TRBV10-3 and TRBJ1-5; D is uncertain. The germline gives CDR1 ENHRY, CDR2 SYGVKD. Trimming took 3 bases from V and 6 from J, leaving 6 bases between them. The CDR3 spans 12 residues. Here the CDR3 DNA reads TGTGCCATCAGTGACGGGTCTCAGCCCCAGCATTTT. Its translation: CAISDGSQPQHF.

The rearrangement joins TRBV5-6 to TRBJ2-1, with D unresolved. Trimming removed 0 bases at V and 7 bases at J, with 5 bases between. Germline V lookup: CDR1 SGHDT, CDR2 YYEEEE. The CDR3 length is 12 residues. The CDR3 spells CASSLVVNEQFF. The CDR3 DNA is TGTGCCAGCAGCTTGGTAGTGAATGAGCAGTTCTTC. Full variable domain (rest looked up from reference TRBV5-6 and TRBJ2-1): DAGVTQSPTHLIKTRGQQVTLRCSPKSGHDTVSWYQQALGQGPQFIFQYYEEEERQRGNFPDRFSGHQFPNYSSELNVNALLLGDSALYLCASSLVVNEQFFGPGTRLTVL.